This TCR beta chain derives from a study of T cells in tuberculosis. In the study overall: Sequenced TCRs come from CD1B-GMM tetramer-binding T cells. In South Africa, adults with active tuberculosis were compared with IGRA-negative and latently infected IGRA-positive adolescents. Broader study findings: Active tuberculosis cases were adults; controls were adolescents.

Using immunoSEQ multiplex PCR, the repertoire was profiled, and TCRdb retains in-frame clones only, with some absent. The table has over 40,000 clones, nearly 97% seen once. A remark on this clone: The antigen is not known.

This CDR3 comprises 14 residues. V lost 7 bases and J 8 bases, leaving 19 bases between the germline ends. Germline V lookup: CDR1 MDHEN, CDR2 SYDVKM. The clonotype was recovered from a donor between 10 and 35 years old with latent tuberculosis or without tuberculosis infection. The rearrangement links TRBV28 to TRBJ2-3; D may be TRBD1 (6 bases). Material for sequencing was PBMCs. The CDR3 DNA reads TGTGCCAGCAACAGGGACGGAGTGCAAGGTACGCAGTATTTT. Its protein product is CASNRDGVQGTQYF.